The rows below give T cell receptor beta chains drawn from one sample of a study of cytotoxic CD8 clonotypes in ibrutinib-treated CLL. Using immunoSEQ multiplex PCR, the repertoire was profiled, and TCRdb retains in-frame clones only, with some absent. The sample carries some 170,000 clones, roughly 88% recorded once. The sequencing used PBMCs, collected at disease progression, from a patient treated with ibrutinib. The receptor set was obtained from a human donor with chronic lymphocytic leukemia. Both conserved end residues are part of each CDR3. A D gene is named only where the DNA matches it firmly. Clone size is not always given. Where it is, it says once, few, many or a class for expanded clones.

.	.	TRBV30	TRBJ1-3	CAWSTGISGNTIYF
.	.	TRBV25-1	TRBJ1-1	CASSESRAGSTEAFF
TRBD1	.	TRBV14	TRBJ2-1	CASSQGLWDRGPKAYNEQFF
.	.	TRBV5-1	TRBJ2-6	CASSSAGANVLTF
.	.	TRBV6-5	TRBJ2-7	CASSYSGETYEQYF
.	.	TRBV19	TRBJ2-3	CASSPQAVLTDTQYF
.	.	TRBV7-7	TRBJ2-3	CASSLDLGNGDTQYF
TRBD2	.	TRBV7-3	TRBJ2-3	CASSLQASGSNVDTQYF
.	.	TRBV30	TRBJ1-2	CACANPGREYGYTF
TRBD2	.	TRBV11-3	TRBJ2-5	CASSLRLAGEETQYF
.	.	TRBV6-5	TRBJ2-7	CASSYQGRGSYEQYF
TRBD1	.	TRBV5-1	TRBJ1-1	CASSLEGQGYERAFF
TRBD1	.	TRBV7-9	TRBJ1-1	CASAPQQDRVNTEAFF
TRBD1	.	TRBV7-6	TRBJ1-2	CASSPNTGGAYGYTF
.	.	TRBV30	TRBJ1-1	CAWSVHGGGTEAFF
.	.	TRBV2	TRBJ2-1	CASSALRGAGYNEQFF
.	.	TRBV7-9	TRBJ1-2	CASSLAPPRAGGYTF
.	.	TRBV12-5	TRBJ2-6	CASGLVAQVGANVLTF
.	.	TRBV30	TRBJ1-1	CAWNDMGVNTEAFF
TRBD2	.	TRBV9	TRBJ2-2	CAGSGSNTGELFF
.	.	TRBV21-1	TRBJ1-1	CASSKWDREWSREAFF
TRBD2	once	TRBV5-1	TRBJ2-3	CASSFQRDTDTQYF
TRBD2	.	TRBV7-2	TRBJ2-1	CASSSGTSPYNEQFF
TRBD2	.	TRBV11-3	TRBJ2-7	CASSLGLASTYEQYF
TRBD2	.	TRBV10-3	TRBJ2-1	CAIGTGTSGNNEQFF
.	.	TRBV11-2	TRBJ2-3	CASSLLGTGPYTDTQYF